Each of the 14 T cell receptor beta chains below was sequenced from the same sample in a study of T-cell memory formation after mild COVID-19. TCRdb recomputed calls from the 5' RACE reads with MiXCR, one row per CDR3 protein. The table includes about 200,000 distinct CDR3 sequences, just over 9.5% detected once. The sequencing sample was made of PBMCs or a T cell subset sorted from them (not recorded which). The receptor source for this set is a young man who had mild COVID-19 (a few samples of this study predate the infection). Cell type and time point are not known.

V and J are TRBV4-3 and TRBJ1-5; D call uncertain. The CDR3 contains 14 residues. The V end lost 2 bases, the J end lost 4 bases, and 9 bases lay between the germline ends. Germline CDR1 LGHNA, CDR2 YSLEER. Written as DNA, the CDR3 is TGCGCCAGCAGCCAATTGCCTGGTAATCAGCCCCAGCATTTT. Encoded protein: CASSQLPGNQPQHF.

This clonotype was found many times. The V gene is TRBV7-2, the J gene TRBJ2-3, with a possible D match to TRBD1 (6 bases). CDR3 length: 15 amino acids. V was cut by 6 bases and J by 1 base, with 14 bases left in between. Looked up from germline, CDR1 is SGHTA and CDR2 is FQGNSA. DNA of the CDR3: TGTGCCAGCAGAAAGGGGGACATAGGCACAGATACGCAGTATTTT. It is translated as CASRKGDIGTDTQYF.

This chain links TRBV20-1 with TRBJ1-6, with TRBD1 identical over 9 bases. The ends lost 2 bases at V and 6 bases at J; junction bases unmatched: 2. CDR1 and CDR2 from the germline V gene are DFQATT and SNEGSKA (reference sequence). CDR3 size: 14 residues. For the CDR3, the DNA is TGCAGTGCTAGAAAACAGGGGGCTAATTCACCCCTCCACTTT. It codes for CSARKQGANSPLHF.

In this sample, this clonotype turned up many times. V is TRBV7-2 and J is TRBJ2-6, with 8 bases that match TRBD1. Germline trimming cut 5 bases from V and 0 bases from J; bases unmatched to any gene: 9. The V gene's germline CDR1 is SGHTA and CDR2 FQGNSA. The CDR3 runs to 18 residues. CDR3: CASSHRGQEGSGANVLTF. For the CDR3, the DNA is TGTGCCAGCAGCCATCGGGGACAGGAGGGCTCTGGGGCCAACGTCCTGACTTTC.

The gene calls are TRBV4-1 and TRBJ2-5, with D maybe TRBD1 (5 bases). CDR3 length: 16 amino acids. Germline CDR1 and CDR2: MGHRA and YSYEKL. V lost 0 bases and J lost 6, with 17 bases in between. The CDR3: CASSQDPTRARKTQYF. The CDR3 nucleotides are TGCGCCAGCAGCCAAGATCCGACCAGGGCGAGGAAGACCCAGTACTTC.

This clonotype has at least ten counts. The chain links TRBV7-2 to TRBJ1-1; maybe TRBD1 (5 bases). Trimming shortened V by 2 bases and J by 5 bases, and 15 bases separated the two germline ends. The CDR3 consists of 15 residues. Germline assignment: CDR1 SGHTA and CDR2 FQGNSA. CDR3 coding DNA: TGTGCCAGCAGCTTACGAGGGGACGGTGGAACTGAAGCTTTCTTT. This encodes CASSLRGDGGTEAFF.

The chain has TRBV5-1 and TRBJ2-1; the match to TRBD2 covers 9 bases. Germline-derived CDR1 and CDR2 are SGHRS and YFSETQ. V was clipped by 4 bases and J by 7 bases; unmatched bases: 9. The CDR3 has 15 residues. CDR3 bases: TGCGCCAGCAGCCCCGTGGGGCTAGCGGGGAATGAGCAGTTCTTC. Its translation: CASSPVGLAGNEQFF.

This clonotype turned up a few times. This chain links TRBV7-2 with TRBJ1-1, with D possibly TRBD1 on 5 matching bases. Germline V gene data show CDR1 as SGHTA and CDR2 as FQGNSA. This CDR3 has 15 residues. The V end lost 1 base, the J end lost 4 bases, and 13 bases lay between the germline ends. CDR3 region: CASSLVPLTGTEAFF. The CDR3 nucleotides are TGTGCCAGCAGCTTAGTTCCCCTCACAGGCACTGAAGCTTTCTTT.

The chain has TRBV18 and TRBJ2-3; 7 positions match TRBD1. The V gene end was trimmed by 4 bases and the J gene end by 9 bases; junction bases not matched to a gene: 13. Germline V gene sequence: CDR1 KGHSH, CDR2 LQKENI. This CDR3 spans 15 amino acids. CDR3 protein: CASSQYRDSSSTQYF. CDR3 bases: TGTGCCAGCTCACAATACCGGGACAGCTCATCAACGCAGTATTTT.

On this clonotype: This may be a read error: a much more frequent sequence differs by one nucleotide. The V and J genes are TRBV10-3 and TRBJ2-7, with D maybe TRBD1 (5 bases). This CDR3 comprises 14 residues. Germline V gene data show CDR1 as ENHRY and CDR2 as SYGVKD. This CDR3 is CAINYRPSSYDQYF. The CDR3 DNA reads TGTGCCATTAACTACAGGCCCAGCTCCTACGATCAGTACTTC.

V gene TRBV7-2 combines with J gene TRBJ1-2; possible D gene TRBD1, 5 bases. V gave up 0 bases and J gave up 5 bases, with 13 bases separating them. The CDR3 is made up of 15 amino acids. Per the germline V gene, CDR1 is SGHTA and CDR2 is FQGNSA. In DNA, the CDR3 is TGTGCCAGCAGCTTAGCGGTCCAGGGTCGGTATGGCTACACCTTC. It encodes CASSLAVQGRYGYTF.

The gene calls are TRBV18 and TRBJ2-7; D remains unclear. The CDR3 has 12 residues. Germline assignment: CDR1 KGHSH and CDR2 LQKENI. Trimming removed 4 bases from V and 2 bases from J, with 6 bases in between. The CDR3 DNA reads as TGTGCCAGCTCACGGGAAGCCTACGAGCAGTACGTC. Amino acids: CASSREAYEQYV.

This chain connects TRBV12-3 or TRBV12-4 to TRBJ1-3; D is unclear. The CDR3 covers 17 residues. V lost 2 bases and J 0 bases, leaving 14 bases between the germline ends. The CDR3 region has the DNA TGTGCCAGCAGTTTAAAGGTCCTCGGGATCTCTGGAAACACCATATATTTT. It is translated as CASSLKVLGISGNTIYF.

In its sample, this clonotype was seen many times. This chain links TRBV6-5 with TRBJ1-1; TRBD1 agrees at 8 bases. J was trimmed by 7 bases and V by 7 bases; bases with no gene match: 8. The length of the CDR3 is 13 residues. Germline V gene sequence: CDR1 MNHEY, CDR2 SVGAGI. The CDR3 reads CASTSQGAGEAFF. The CDR3 coding sequence is TGTGCCAGCACTTCGCAGGGGGCCGGTGAAGCTTTCTTT.